This T cell receptor (beta chain) stems from a study of T-cell memory formation after mild COVID-19. The CDR3 is 15 amino acids. Looked up from germline, CDR1 is SEHNR and CDR2 is FQNEAQ (reference sequence). Trimming left V 3 bases short and J 6 bases short, with 14 bases between. One entry per CDR3 protein, called by TCRdb with MiXCR from the 5' RACE reads. Among roughly 180,000 distinct CDR3 sequences, 18% were seen once, and the ten largest hold roughly 3.9%. This chain connects TRBV7-9 to TRBJ2-2; the D is unclear. The TCR sequence derives from a man between 18 and 35 years old who had mild COVID-19 (a few samples of this study predate the infection). Cell type and time point are not known. The sample comprised PBMCs or a T cell subset sorted from them (not recorded which). In DNA form, the CDR3 reads TGTGCCAGCAGCTTGGTTATACCCTCCGCCGGGGAGCTGTTTTTT. Translated, it gives CASSLVIPSAGELFF.